This T cell receptor (beta chain) was obtained from a study of blood T cell repertoires in COVID-19. In the study overall: T cells, B-cell-depleted T cells, or PBMCs provided the cDNA or gDNA that served as material.

The V end lost 3 bases, the J end lost 9 bases, and 18 bases lay between the germline ends. CDR3 length equals 15 residues. Germline CDR1 is MNHEY and CDR2 is SMNVEV (reference sequence). Data came from immunoSEQ multiplex PCR; TCRdb stores just in-frame clones and leaves some out. The sample lists around 250,000 clones, around 85% occurring once. Living in about 25 US areas, the participants were between about 18 and 95 years of age. In assigning cohorts, the study relied on participant-reported clinical history. This TCR derives from a woman aged 50 to 65 with acute COVID-19. The rearrangement uses TRBV27 and TRBJ2-1, with D possibly matching TRBD1 (5 bases). The sample comprised PBMCs or T cells enriched from blood (not recorded which). The CDR3 DNA reads TGTGCCAGCAGTTTGGGTCTCAGGGCGGTCAGTGAGCAGTTCTTC. Protein sequence: CASSLGLRAVSEQFF.